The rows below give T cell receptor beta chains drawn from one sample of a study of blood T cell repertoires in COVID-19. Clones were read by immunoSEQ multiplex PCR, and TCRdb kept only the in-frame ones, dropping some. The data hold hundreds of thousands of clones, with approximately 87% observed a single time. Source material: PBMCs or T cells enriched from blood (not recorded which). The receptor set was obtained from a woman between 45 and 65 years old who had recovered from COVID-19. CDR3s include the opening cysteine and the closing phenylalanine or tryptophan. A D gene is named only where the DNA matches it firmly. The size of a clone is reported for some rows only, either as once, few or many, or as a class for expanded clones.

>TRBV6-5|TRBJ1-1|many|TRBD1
CASRGQGGGEAFF
TGTGCCAGCAGAGGACAGGGGGGCGGTGAAGCTTTCTTT
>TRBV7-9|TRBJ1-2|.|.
CASSLAGVENYGYTF
TGTGCCAGCAGCTTGGCTGGTGTTGAAAACTATGGCTACACCTTC
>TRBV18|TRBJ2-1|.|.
CASSPGPVGVPYNEQFF
TGTGCCAGCTCACCAGGTCCCGTGGGAGTGCCCTACAATGAGCAGTTCTTC
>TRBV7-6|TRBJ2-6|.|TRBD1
CASSSPPGQGISPSGANVLTF
TGTGCCAGCAGCTCGCCCCCGGGACAGGGTATTTCCCCCTCTGGGGCCAACGTCCTGACTTTC
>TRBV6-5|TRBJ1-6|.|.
CASTRLGGSPLHF
TGTGCCAGCACACGTCTGGGGGGTTCACCCCTCCACTTT
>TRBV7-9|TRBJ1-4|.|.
CASSLQGREKLFF
TGTGCCAGCAGCTTACAGGGTAGAGAAAAACTGTTTTTT
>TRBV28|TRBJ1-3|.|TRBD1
CASSLLSTGSGNTIYF
TGTGCCAGCAGTTTGTTGTCGACAGGGTCTGGAAACACCATATATTTT
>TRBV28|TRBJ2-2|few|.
CASSLPGTGELFF
TGTGCCAGCAGTTTACCAGGGACCGGGGAGCTGTTTTTT
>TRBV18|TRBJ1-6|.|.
CASSPKGSSPLHF
TGTGCCAGCTCACCAAAAGGGAGCTCACCCCTCCACTTT
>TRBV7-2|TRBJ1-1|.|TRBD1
CASSPRTGETEAFF
TGTGCCAGCAGCCCGCGGACAGGGGAAACTGAAGCTTTCTTT
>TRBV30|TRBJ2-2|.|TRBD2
CAWSLAGNTGELFF
TGTGCCTGGAGTCTAGCGGGGAACACCGGGGAGCTGTTTTTT
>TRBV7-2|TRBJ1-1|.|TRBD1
CASSLVGTGNTEAFF
TGTGCCAGCAGCTTAGTTGGGACAGGGAACACTGAAGCTTTCTTT
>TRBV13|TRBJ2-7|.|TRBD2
CASSYRLGGMPYEQYF
TGTGCCAGCAGCTACCGGCTGGGGGGGATGCCCTACGAGCAGTACTTC
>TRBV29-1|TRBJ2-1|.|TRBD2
CSVEASGGPSYNEQFF
TGCAGCGTTGAGGCTAGCGGGGGACCCTCCTACAATGAGCAGTTCTTC
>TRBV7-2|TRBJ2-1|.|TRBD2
CASSPDAGRGYNEQFF
TGTGCCAGCAGCCCAGACGCAGGGAGGGGTTACAATGAGCAGTTCTTC
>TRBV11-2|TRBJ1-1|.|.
CASSLGMTVEAFF
TGTGCCAGCAGCTTGGGTATGACAGTTGAAGCTTTCTTT
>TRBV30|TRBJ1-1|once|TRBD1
CAWTKGQGTEAFF
TGTGCCTGGACTAAGGGACAGGGGACTGAAGCTTTCTTT
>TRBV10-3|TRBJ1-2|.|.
CAITITENYGYTF
TGTGCCATCACTATAACAGAAAACTATGGCTACACCTTC
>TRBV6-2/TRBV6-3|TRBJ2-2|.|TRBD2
CASSQLAVTGELFF
TGTGCCAGCAGTCAACTAGCGGTCACCGGGGAGCTGTTTTTT
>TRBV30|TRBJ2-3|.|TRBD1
CAWETGALDTQYF
TGTGCCTGGGAGACAGGGGCCCTCGATACGCAGTATTTT
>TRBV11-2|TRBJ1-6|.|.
CASSLYLAVDSPLHF
TGTGCCAGCAGCTTATATTTGGCAGTCGATTCACCCCTCCACTTT
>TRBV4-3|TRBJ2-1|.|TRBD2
CASSQDPSGGYNEQFF
TGCGCCAGCAGCCAAGATCCTAGCGGGGGCTACAATGAGCAGTTCTTC
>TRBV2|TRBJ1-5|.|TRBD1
CASSRGQGAYQPQHF
TGTGCCAGCAGTCGTGGGCAGGGGGCTTACCAGCCCCAGCATTTT
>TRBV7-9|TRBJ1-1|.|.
CASSSGGTLAFF
TGTGCCAGCAGCTCCGGCGGCACTCTGGCTTTCTTT
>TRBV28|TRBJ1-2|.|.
CASSPRGGFYGYTF
TGTGCCAGCAGTCCTAGAGGGGGTTTCTATGGCTACACCTTC
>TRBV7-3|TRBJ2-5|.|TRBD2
CASSLSSSGAYRTQYF
TGTGCCAGCAGCTTAAGTTCTAGCGGGGCCTACCGGACCCAGTACTTC
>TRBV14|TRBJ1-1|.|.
CASSQERVTVLRSEAFF
TGTGCCAGCAGCCAAGAACGAGTTACTGTTCTCCGGTCGGAAGCTTTCTTT
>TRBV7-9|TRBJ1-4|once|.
CASSFYQSEEKLFF
TGTGCCAGCAGCTTTTATCAGTCCGAAGAAAAACTGTTTTTT
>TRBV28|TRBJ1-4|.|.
CASSFFPENEKLFF
TGTGCCAGCAGTTTTTTCCCAGAAAATGAAAAACTGTTTTTT
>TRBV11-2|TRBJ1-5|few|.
CASISPGLSGNQPQHF
TGTGCCAGCATCTCGCCAGGGTTGTCTGGCAATCAGCCCCAGCATTTT
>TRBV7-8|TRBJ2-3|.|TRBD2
CASSSYLRLAGAKPNTDTQYF
TGTGCCAGCAGCTCCTACTTGAGACTAGCGGGGGCCAAACCGAACACAGATACGCAGTATTTT
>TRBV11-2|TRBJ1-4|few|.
CASSSTGTTNEKLFF
TGTGCCAGCAGTTCCACAGGGACAACTAATGAAAAACTGTTTTTT
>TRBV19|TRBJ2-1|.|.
CASQAPRDNEQFF
TGTGCCTCCCAGGCCCCCAGGGACAATGAGCAGTTCTTC
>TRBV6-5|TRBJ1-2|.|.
CASSLQFGHHYGYTF
TGTGCCAGCAGCCTGCAGTTCGGACACCACTATGGCTACACCTTC
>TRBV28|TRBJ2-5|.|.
CASSLGGRNQETQYF
TGTGCCAGCAGTTTAGGCGGCCGAAACCAAGAGACCCAGTACTTC
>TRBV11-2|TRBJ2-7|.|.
CASTGYGSGYEQYF
TGTGCCAGCACCGGATATGGGAGCGGGTACGAGCAGTACTTC
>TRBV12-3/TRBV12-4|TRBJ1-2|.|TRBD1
CASRETGYGYTF
TGTGCCAGCAGAGAGACAGGGTACGGCTACACCTTC
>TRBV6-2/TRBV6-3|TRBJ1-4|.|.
CASSPDTELLFF
TGTGCCAGCAGTCCCGACACAGAACTACTGTTTTTT
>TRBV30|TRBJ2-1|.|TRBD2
CAWSVHPLRGGLNEQFF
TGTGCCTGGAGTGTACACCCCTTGCGGGGGGGCCTTAATGAGCAGTTCTTC
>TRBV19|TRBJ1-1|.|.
CASSGRDGEGGTEAFF
TGTGCCAGTAGTGGCCGGGATGGGGAAGGAGGCACTGAAGCTTTCTTT
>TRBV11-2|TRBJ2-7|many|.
CASSLDDRHEQYF
TGTGCCAGCAGCTTAGATGACAGACACGAGCAGTACTTC
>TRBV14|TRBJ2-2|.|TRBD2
CASSPRDYLYTGELFF
TGTGCCAGCAGCCCCCGGGACTACCTCTACACCGGGGAGCTGTTTTTT
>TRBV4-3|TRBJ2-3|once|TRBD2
CASSHYVTSGEGTDTQYF
TGCGCCAGCAGCCACTACGTGACTAGCGGCGAAGGCACAGATACGCAGTATTTT
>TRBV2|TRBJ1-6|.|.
CASKLDNSPLHF
TGTGCCAGCAAGCTGGATAATTCACCCCTCCACTTT
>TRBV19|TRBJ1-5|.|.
CASSDPLGGHQPQHF
TGTGCCAGTAGCGACCCCCTGGGAGGTCATCAGCCCCAGCATTTT
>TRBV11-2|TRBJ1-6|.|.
CASSKAGLRSSPLHF
TGTGCCAGCAGCAAAGCGGGACTCCGTAGTTCACCCCTCCACTTT
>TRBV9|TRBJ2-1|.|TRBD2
CASSVASGHYNEQFF
TGTGCCAGCAGCGTAGCTAGCGGGCATTACAATGAGCAGTTCTTC
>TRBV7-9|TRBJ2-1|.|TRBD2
CASSAQLAGSFNEQFF
TGTGCCAGCAGCGCCCAACTAGCGGGATCCTTCAATGAGCAGTTCTTC
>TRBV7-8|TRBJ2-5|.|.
CASSLVGGQETQYF
TGTGCCAGCAGCTTAGTTGGGGGGCAAGAGACCCAGTACTTC
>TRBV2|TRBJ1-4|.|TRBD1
CASSHEGAVGLFF
TGTGCCAGCAGCCACGAGGGGGCTGTGGGACTGTTTTTT
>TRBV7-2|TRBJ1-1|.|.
CASSLAGGISSTEAFF
TGTGCCAGCAGCTTAGCTGGGGGCATTTCTAGCACTGAAGCTTTCTTT
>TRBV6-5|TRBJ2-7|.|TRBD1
CASSDSGQRHYEQYF
TGTGCCAGCAGTGACTCGGGACAGAGGCACTACGAGCAGTACTTC
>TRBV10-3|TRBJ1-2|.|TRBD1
CAITGGVEGYTF
TGTGCCATCACAGGGGGCGTGGAGGGCTACACCTTC
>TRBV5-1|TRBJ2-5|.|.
CASSLGSGSETQYF
TGCGCCAGCAGCTTGGGATCCGGGAGCGAGACCCAGTACTTC
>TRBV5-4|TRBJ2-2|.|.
CASSHAGTGELFF
TGTGCCAGCAGCCACGCCGGTACCGGGGAGCTGTTTTTT
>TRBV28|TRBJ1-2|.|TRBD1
CASSLGDRALGGYTF
TGTGCCAGCAGTTTGGGGGACAGGGCCTTAGGTGGCTACACCTTC
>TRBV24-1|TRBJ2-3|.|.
CATSDSRGIDTQYF
TGTGCCACCAGTGATTCCAGGGGCATAGATACGCAGTATTTT